These 6 T cell receptor beta chains share one sample of origin, sequenced in a study of T cells after yellow fever vaccination. TCRdb reanalysed the 5' RACE reads using MiXCR and keeps one entry per CDR3 protein. Of around 530,000 distinct CDR3 sequences in the sample, 17% were seen once. This specimen was PBMCs, taken less than 6 days after the first yellow fever vaccination. The receptors were gathered from a man younger than 35 who received the YFV17D yellow fever vaccine.

This clonotype has at least ten counts. The genes are TRBV9 and TRBJ2-5, with D perhaps TRBD1 (6 bases). Germline V gives CDR1 SGDLS, CDR2 YYNGEE. This CDR3 contains 16 residues. Trimming pared 4 bases from V and 4 bases from J, leaving 20 bases between. Here the CDR3 DNA reads TGTGCCAGCAGCCCAACCGCAGGGGTTCAAGGAGAGACCCAGTACTTC. Protein sequence: CASSPTAGVQGETQYF.

This chain links TRBV9 with TRBJ1-3, with D uncertain. This CDR3 comprises 17 residues. The ends were cut back, 3 bases at V and 0 bases at J, with 16 bases in the middle. Germline assignment: CDR1 SGDLS and CDR2 YYNGEE. Written as DNA, the CDR3 is TGTGCCAGCAGCGCCCCATTCAGCGAAAGCTCTGGAAACACCATATATTTT. Translation gives CASSAPFSESSGNTIYF.

This clonotype turned up a few times. V is TRBV20-1 and J is TRBJ2-5; the D is unclear. Per the germline V gene, CDR1 is DFQATT and CDR2 is SNEGSKA (reference sequence). The CDR3 covers 13 residues. V lost 3 bases to trimming and J lost 1 base, with 9 bases between them. CDR3 sequence: CSASTGIQETQYF. DNA of the CDR3: TGCAGTGCTAGCACTGGGATCCAAGAGACCCAGTACTTC.

V usage is TRBV5-1 and J usage is TRBJ2-3, with D unclear. Between the trimmed V and J ends, which lost 4 bases and 2 bases, there was a span of 20 bases. Germline CDR1 and CDR2: SGHRS and YFSETQ. CDR3 length: 17 amino acids. CDR3 sequence (DNA): TGCGCCAGCAGCATAAAACGAGACCCCATCCTCACAGATACGCAGTATTTT. As protein: CASSIKRDPILTDTQYF.

The chain is built from TRBV7-9 and TRBJ2-7; no clear D. The CDR3 totals 13 residues. Germline CDR1 is SEHNR and CDR2 is FQNEAQ (reference sequence). V dropped 4 bases and J dropped 2 bases, with 9 bases sitting between them. The CDR3 DNA reads TGTGCCAGCAGCTCCCCCAGTGCCTACGAGCAGTACGTC. This encodes CASSSPSAYEQYV.

The chain combines TRBV5-1 with TRBJ1-2; a possible D gene is TRBD1 (5 bases). V was clipped by 0 bases and J by 7 bases, with 10 bases between them. This CDR3 has 13 amino acids. Germline V gives CDR1 SGHRS, CDR2 YFSETQ. CDR3 region: CASSLEWQGGYTF. CDR3 bases: TGCGCCAGCAGCTTGGAATGGCAGGGTGGCTACACCTTC.